This T cell receptor (beta chain) was recorded in a study of vaccination effects on CD4 cells after COVID-19. Findings of the study overall: Few convalescent patients, and no early post-infection timepoints, were available to the study.

Germline V lookup: CDR1 SEHNR, CDR2 FQNEAQ (reference sequence). The ends lost 1 base at V and 7 bases at J; junction bases unmatched: 6. The length of the CDR3 is 16 residues. Sequencing was performed with immunoSEQ multiplex PCR; in TCRdb, only in-frame clones are kept and a portion is missing. The sample holds 65,000 to 85,000 clones; about four fifths are singletons and the top ten take more than 9%. This clone was observed a single time. The target antigen is unknown. In the ViraFEST assay, antigen-specific CD4+ clonotypes were identified by expansion after peptide-pool stimulation. It was after 10 days of culture that CD4+ T cells were isolated. Having tested negative for nucleocapsid antibodies, the vaccine recipients showed no prior SARS-CoV-2 infection.

The sequencing used CD4+ T cells from PBMCs cultured with SARS-CoV-2 spike peptides, collected before COVID-19 vaccination. The clonotype comes from a human donor who received a COVID-19 vaccine. The chain recombines TRBV7-9 with TRBJ1-4; TRBD1 agrees at 10 bases. The CDR3 DNA follows: TGTGCCAGCAGCTTAGGGGGGACAGGGGTCTTTGAAAAACTGTTTTTT. Translating gives CASSLGGTGVFEKLFF.